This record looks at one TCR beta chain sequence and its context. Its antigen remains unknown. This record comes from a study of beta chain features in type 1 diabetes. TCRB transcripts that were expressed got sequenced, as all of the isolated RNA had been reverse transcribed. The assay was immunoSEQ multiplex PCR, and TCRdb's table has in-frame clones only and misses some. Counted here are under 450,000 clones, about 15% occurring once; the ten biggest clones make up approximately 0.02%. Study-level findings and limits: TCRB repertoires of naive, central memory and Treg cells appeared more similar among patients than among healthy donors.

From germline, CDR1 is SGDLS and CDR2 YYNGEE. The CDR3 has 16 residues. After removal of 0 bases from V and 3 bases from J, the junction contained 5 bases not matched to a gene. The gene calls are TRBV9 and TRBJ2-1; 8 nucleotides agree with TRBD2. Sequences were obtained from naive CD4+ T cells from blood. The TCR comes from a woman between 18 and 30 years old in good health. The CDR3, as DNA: TGTGCCAGCAGCGTAGGGGGCGGGAGGAGCTACAATGAGCAGTTCTTC. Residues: CASSVGGGRSYNEQFF.